This TCR beta chain was profiled in a study of OX40 agonist ivuxolimab in advanced cancers. Study summary: Patients received intravenous ivuxolimab every 2 weeks at 0.01 to 10 mg/kg. Regarding the study as a whole: People who partly responded at 0.1-3.0 mg/kg had some of the least clonal expansion seen. Both blood CD4+ and CD8+ T cells showed clonal growth by week 6 at 0.1 to 3.0 mg/kg.

Sequencing used immunoSEQ multiplex PCR; TCRdb keeps in-frame clones, though not all of them. The table has under 100,000 clones, approximately 84% seen once. This CDR3 has 15 amino acids. V lost 0 bases and J 2 bases, leaving 12 bases between the germline ends. Germline V gene sequence: CDR1 SGHDT, CDR2 YYEEEE. In its sample, this clone was seen once. Its antigen is undetermined. The rearrangement links TRBV5-6 to TRBJ2-7; weak D call: TRBD2 (5 bases). Sequences were derived from CD4+ or CD8+ T cells sorted from blood, sampled in a trial of the OX40 agonist ivuxolimab. This clonotype was obtained from an adult with an advanced solid tumor such as melanoma, head and neck, liver or kidney cancer. This chain's CDR3 is CASSLAGDWAYEQYF. In DNA, the CDR3 is TGTGCCAGCAGCTTGGCCGGGGATTGGGCCTACGAGCAGTACTTC.